Below, 25 T cell receptor beta chains from the same sample are listed, as sequenced in a study of regulatory T cells in long-lasting Graves disease. Sequencing libraries for TCR beta were prepared with iRepertoire HTBI primers and Arm-PCR of CDR3 regions. Each CDR3 protein gets one entry after TCRdb re-called the multiplex PCR reads with MiXCR. The repertoire holds 400,000 or so distinct CDR3 sequences, with under 25% as singletons. Time point reported: persistent/refractory GD, antithyroid drugs over 5 years with positive TRAb. RNA isolated from PBMCs was used to make the TCR library. Sequencing used peripheral blood mononuclear cells (PBMCs), obtained when the disease was refractory, from a patient treated with antithyroid drugs. The receptors derive from a female donor with Graves disease.

This chain links TRBV20-1 with TRBJ1-1, with D possibly TRBD1 on 6 matching bases. This CDR3 is 15 amino acids long. Looked up from germline, CDR1 is DFQATT and CDR2 is SNEGSKA (reference sequence). V shed 5 bases and J shed 1 base, with 17 bases lying between them. Here the CDR3 DNA reads TGCAGTGCTTCCAATGGGGGGCGGACGAACACTGAAGCTTTCTTT. Translation gives CSASNGGRTNTEAFF.

This clonotype was observed at least ten times. The chain has TRBV7-9 and TRBJ1-1; D is undetermined. CDR3 length: 16 amino acids. The germline gives CDR1 SEHNR, CDR2 FQNEAQ (reference sequence). The V and J ends lost 5 bases and 0 bases respectively, with 16 bases between them. The CDR3 region has the DNA TGTGCCAGCAGCCCGCGCGGGTCGAACTTGAACACTGAAGCTTTCTTT. The encoded protein is CASSPRGSNLNTEAFF. Combining the CDR3 with reference TRBV7-9 and TRBJ1-1 gives the whole variable domain DTGVSQNPRHKITKRGQNVTFRCDPISEHNRLYWYRQTLGQGPEFLTYFQNEAQLEKSRLLSDRFSAERPKGSFSTLEIQRTEQGDSAMYLCASSPRGSNLNTEAFFGQGTRLTVV.

This clonotype was observed a handful of times. The chain links TRBV5-1 to TRBJ2-7; D might be TRBD2 (6 bases). CDR1 is SGHRS, CDR2 YFSETQ, per germline. This CDR3 region has 14 residues. Trimming left V 0 bases short and J 5 bases short, with 12 bases between. The CDR3 region has the DNA TGCGCCAGCAGCTTGGCTTTGCGGGGCCACGAGCAGTACTTC. It translates to CASSLALRGHEQYF. Full variable domain (rest looked up from reference TRBV5-1 and TRBJ2-7): KAGVTQTPRYLIKTRGQQVTLSCSPISGHRSVSWYQQTPGQGLQFLFEYFSETQRNKGNFPGRFSGRQFSNSRSEMNVSTLELGDSALYLCASSLALRGHEQYFGPGTRLTVT.

This clonotype was picked up many times. The chain carries TRBV6-5 and TRBJ2-5; D is perhaps TRBD1 (6 bases). The germline V gene has CDR1 MNHEY and CDR2 SVGAGI. This CDR3 is 13 amino acids long. The V and J ends lost 3 bases and 3 bases respectively, with 8 bases between them. CDR3 nucleotide sequence: TGTGCCAGCAGTTATACAGGGAAAGAGACCCAGTACTTC. The encoded protein is CASSYTGKETQYF.

V gene TRBV19 combines with J gene TRBJ2-3; D not resolved. Trimming shortened V by 5 bases and J by 2 bases, and 8 bases separated the two germline ends. The CDR3 length is 13 residues. CDR1 and CDR2 from the germline V gene are LNHDA and SQIVND (reference sequence). The chain's CDR3 is CASSFSFTDTQYF. As DNA, the CDR3 is TGTGCCAGTAGTTTCTCTTTCACAGATACGCAGTATTTT.

The table lists this clonotype with a few counts. This chain uses TRBV28 with TRBJ2-3; 11 bases are shared with TRBD2. Looked up from germline, CDR1 is MDHEN and CDR2 is SYDVKM. This CDR3 is 17 amino acids long. Germline trimming cut 6 bases from V and 6 bases from J; bases unmatched to any gene: 14. Written as DNA, the CDR3 is TGTGCCAGCAGCCTCCCTTTTGTGGTAGCGGGAGGGGATACGCAGTATTTT. Translated: CASSLPFVVAGGDTQYF.

This clonotype was detected many times. The V gene is TRBV7-2, the J gene TRBJ2-5; 7 bases line up with TRBD2. Germline V gene data show CDR1 as SGHTA and CDR2 as FQGNSA. The CDR3 has 14 amino acids. V was clipped by 1 base and J by 5 bases; unmatched bases: 4. The CDR3 bases are TGTGCCAGCAGCTTAGTGTCCGGGGGGGAGACCCAGTACTTC. Translated: CASSLVSGGETQYF. Looking up the rest from reference TRBV7-2 and TRBJ2-5 gives the full variable domain: GAGVSQSPSNKVTEKGKDVELRCDPISGHTALYWYRQSLGQGLEFLIYFQGNSAPDKSGLPSDRFSAERTGGSVSTLTIQRTQQEDSAVYLCASSLVSGGETQYFGPGTRLLVL.

About this clonotype: A read error is possible here, since a much larger clone lies one base away. The chain recombines TRBV28 with TRBJ2-7, with 7 bases that match TRBD2. The V segment lost 8 bases and the J segment 5 bases; nucleotides outside the gene matches: 12. CDR1 is MDHEN and CDR2 is SYDVKM in the germline V gene. The CDR3 sequence is 14 residues long. CDR3 loop: CASPQTGGSNEQYF. CDR3 DNA sequence: TGTGCCAGCCCTCAGACTGGCGGGAGTAACGAGCAGTACTTC.

The gene calls are TRBV18 and TRBJ1-1; 8 nucleotides line up with TRBD1. In germline, CDR1 is KGHSH, CDR2 LQKENI. This CDR3 region has 17 residues. V lost 3 bases and J lost 4; bases outside the gene matches: 13. The chain's CDR3 is CASSPVEGQAGFTEAFF. In nucleotides, the CDR3 is TGTGCCAGCTCACCCGTTGAGGGACAGGCTGGGTTCACTGAAGCTTTCTTT.

V is TRBV10-2 and J is TRBJ2-4, with D perhaps matching TRBD2 (6 bases). The CDR3 totals 12 residues. V was trimmed by 0 bases and J by 10 bases, leaving 7 bases between them. The germline V gene encodes CDR1 WSHSY and CDR2 SAAADI. The CDR3 sequence: CASSESGGIQYF. CDR3 DNA sequence: TGCGCCAGCAGTGAGTCGGGAGGTATTCAGTACTTC.

This clonotype was observed at least ten times. CDR3 nucleotide sequence: TGTGCCACCAGTGATTTGTGGCCCTACGAGCAGTACTTC. Encoded protein: CATSDLWPYEQYF. This chain connects TRBV24-1 to TRBJ2-7; no clear D gene. From germline, CDR1 is KGHDR and CDR2 SFDVKD. The germline V and J ends were trimmed by 0 bases and 2 bases, with 4 bases remaining between them. This CDR3 spans 13 amino acids.

This clonotype has a handful of counts. The chain couples TRBV4-1 to TRBJ2-5; the D call may be TRBD1 or TRBD2 (6 bases each). Looked up from germline, CDR1 is MGHRA and CDR2 is YSYEKL. CDR3 size: 14 residues. V was pared by 0 bases and J by 5 bases, with 10 bases between. CDR3 DNA sequence: TGCGCCAGCAGCCAAGATAGGGGGGTTGAGACCCAGTACTTC. Amino acid sequence: CASSQDRGVETQYF.

This clonotype was seen a single time. The chain combines TRBV6-2 or TRBV6-3 with TRBJ2-7; no definite D call. V was clipped by 3 bases and J by 6 bases, with 9 bases between them. The CDR3 runs to 12 residues. Germline-derived CDR1 and CDR2 are MNHEY and SVGEGT. In nucleotides, the CDR3 is TGTGCCAGCAGTTATATTTCAGGCGAGCAGTACTTC. It codes for CASSYISGEQYF.

V gene TRBV11-1 combines with J gene TRBJ2-7; D could derive from TRBD1 or TRBD2 (6 bases each). V dropped 4 bases and J dropped 0 bases, with 10 bases sitting between them. This CDR3 has 14 amino acids. Per germline, CDR1 SGHAT and CDR2 FQDESV (reference sequence). The CDR3 DNA sequence: TGTGCCAGCAGCTCGGGGGCATTCTCCTACGAGCAGTACTTC. It codes for CASSSGAFSYEQYF.

The chain links TRBV25-1 to TRBJ2-5; weak D call: TRBD2 (6 bases). The CDR3 has 13 amino acids. Germline V CDR1 and CDR2: MGHDK, SYGVNS. V was clipped by 4 bases and J by 1 base, with 7 bases between them. In DNA, the CDR3 is TGTGCCAGCAGTGGGGACTTCCAAGAGACCCAGTACTTC. Translating it yields CASSGDFQETQYF.

This clonotype was picked up many times. The chain combines TRBV20-1 with TRBJ1-1; 7 bases line up with TRBD1. The CDR3 sequence is 15 residues long. The germline CDR1 and CDR2 sequences are DFQATT and SNEGSKA (reference sequence). V shed 3 bases and J 0 bases; nucleotides not matched to a gene: 7. CDR3 region: CSARARGGVNTEAFF. The CDR3, as DNA: TGCAGTGCTAGGGCCAGGGGGGGAGTGAACACTGAAGCTTTCTTT.

The V call is TRBV9, the J call TRBJ2-3, with no clear D. V dropped 4 bases and J dropped 0 bases, with 9 bases sitting between them. The CDR3 is 14 residues long. Looked up from germline, CDR1 is SGDLS and CDR2 is YYNGEE. The CDR3 sequence: CASSPVRSTDTQYF. The CDR3, as DNA: TGTGCCAGCAGCCCGGTGCGTAGCACAGATACGCAGTATTTT.

The rearrangement joins TRBV5-6 to TRBJ2-7, with TRBD1 matching 7 bases. The CDR3 covers 13 residues. Trimming at V came to 4 bases and at J to 6 bases, leaving 7 bases not matched to a gene. Germline V CDR1 and CDR2: SGHDT, YYEEEE. CDR3 protein: CASSLYRGREQYF. The CDR3 DNA reads as TGTGCCAGCAGCCTTTACAGGGGTCGCGAGCAGTACTTC.

This clonotype was seen many times. This chain uses TRBV6-1 with TRBJ2-4, with TRBD2 matching 12 bases. Trimming at V came to 6 bases and at J to 0 bases, leaving 9 bases not matched to a gene. The CDR3 contains 18 residues. The germline V gene has CDR1 MNHNS and CDR2 SASEGT. This chain's CDR3 is CASSLGTSGLLAKNIQYF. CDR3 in DNA: TGTGCCAGCAGCCTAGGGACTAGCGGGCTTCTAGCCAAAAACATTCAGTACTTC.

This clonotype was seen a few times. The CDR3: CASSLSGQGDEKLFF. CDR3 sequence (DNA): TGCGCCAGCAGCTTAAGCGGACAGGGGGATGAAAAACTGTTTTTT. V and J are TRBV5-1 and TRBJ1-4, with 10 bases matching TRBD1. With 2 bases clipped from V and 6 bases from J, the junction kept 4 bases outside the gene matches. The CDR3 covers 15 residues. The germline V gene encodes CDR1 SGHRS and CDR2 YFSETQ.

This clonotype turned up a few times. This sequence joins TRBV19 and TRBJ2-7; D is possibly TRBD2 (6 bases). The CDR3 has 15 residues. Between the trimmed V and J ends, which lost 5 bases and 3 bases, there was a span of 17 bases. Germline V gives CDR1 LNHDA, CDR2 SQIVND (reference sequence). This CDR3 reads CASSSTGTGGYEQYF. CDR3 bases: TGTGCCAGTAGTTCTACCGGGACTGGGGGCTACGAGCAGTACTTC.

The chain couples TRBV20-1 to TRBJ2-7, with 7 bases matching TRBD2. In germline, CDR1 is DFQATT, CDR2 SNEGSKA (reference sequence). V lost 1 base to trimming and J lost 2 bases; unmatched junction nucleotides: 5. The CDR3 has 14 amino acids. The CDR3 region has the DNA TGCAGTGCTAGAGTGCGGGAGTACACCTACGAGCAGTACTTC. This encodes CSARVREYTYEQYF.

A word on this clonotype: At one end the junction does not follow the germline gene, possibly because of a read error. The V and J genes are TRBV6-4 and TRBJ2-7; TRBD1 is a possible D gene (6 bases). The CDR3 consists of 18 residues. CDR1 MRHNA and CDR2 SNTAGT come from the germline V gene. The CDR3 is CAGSEAQRTPGHPYEQYF. Written as DNA, the CDR3 is TGTGCCGGCAGTGAAGCGCAGCGTACGCCGGGACACCCCTACGAGCAGTACTTC.

This clonotype was observed many times. V and J are TRBV20-1 and TRBJ2-5, with D tentatively TRBD1 (5 bases). This CDR3 region has 15 residues. Germline V lookup: CDR1 DFQATT, CDR2 SNEGSKA (reference sequence). Trimming shortened V by 0 bases and J by 2 bases, and 13 bases separated the two germline ends. The CDR3 loop is CSARDGAGPQETQYF. The CDR3 DNA reads as TGCAGTGCTAGAGATGGGGCAGGACCTCAAGAGACCCAGTACTTC.

V gene TRBV9 combines with J gene TRBJ2-5, with 14 positions matching TRBD2. V shed 3 bases and J 2 bases; nucleotides not matched to a gene: 3. This CDR3 contains 16 residues. In germline, CDR1 is SGDLS, CDR2 YYNGEE. The DNA of the CDR3 is TGTGCCAGCAGCGCGGGACTAGCGGGGGAACAAGAGACCCAGTACTTC. Translating gives CASSAGLAGEQETQYF.